The clone carrying this T cell receptor (beta chain) was observed a handful of times. The antigen remains unidentified. The sample is drawn from a study of T cells in localized non-small cell lung cancer. Overall study findings and caveats: Higher adjacent-lung clonality was associated with shorter survival. Sequencing was restricted to one tumor region; therefore, heterogeneity remains possible. Tumor showed lower T cell clonality than uninvolved adjacent lung, where it was highest.

Method: immunoSEQ multiplex PCR; TCRdb's copy keeps in-frame clones and lacks some. The sample includes around 11,000 clones, 29% of them seen just once. The receptor's source is a man aged 40 to 70 with stage I lung adenocarcinoma. Here the sequenced sample was lung tumor tissue, taken before any cancer treatment.

The CDR3 sequence: CASRGDAYEQYF. The CDR3 nucleotides are TGTGCCAGCCGGGGGGACGCTTACGAGCAGTACTTC. The rearrangement joins TRBV6-8 to TRBJ2-7; 7 bases match TRBD2. CDR3 length: 12 residues. The germline gives CDR1 MNHGY, CDR2 SAAAGT. Trimming took 8 bases from V and 4 from J; bases not matched to a gene: 5.